This TCR beta chain was identified in a study of neurological immune-mediated disorders. CDR1 is MNHEY, CDR2 SMNVEV, per germline (reference sequence). V was cut by 9 bases and J by 0 bases, with 21 bases left in between. This CDR3 has 17 residues. Only a few counts were recorded for this clonotype. The cDNA was synthesized by 5'RACE incorporating 10-nucleotide random UMIs. Using its own MiXCR run on the 5' RACE reads, TCRdb lists one record per CDR3 protein. The sample includes over 60,000 distinct CDR3 sequences, around 5.2% of them seen just once. This chain joins TRBV27 and TRBJ2-4; D gene ambiguous. This TCR derives from a woman in her twenties or thirties with multiple sclerosis. Sequencing was done on a sample of PBMCs. The CDR3 DNA reads as TGTGCCAGGGGTGCGAAGCTTACGGATCCAGCCAAAAACATTCAGTACTTC. Amino acid sequence: CARGAKLTDPAKNIQYF.